This T cell receptor (beta chain) was observed in a study of T cell repertoires in cytomegalovirus infection. Study observations and caveats: Dominating the ex vivo response were TCR beta clonotypes that were CMV-specific and HLA-C-restricted.

Trimming at V came to 7 bases and at J to 7 bases, leaving 15 bases not matched to a gene. The CDR3 is made up of 15 amino acids. Germline CDR1 MNHEY, CDR2 SVGEGT. A single record per CDR3 protein comes from TCRdb applying MiXCR to the reads. The sample holds 200,000 or so distinct CDR3 sequences, about 28% seen once. This clonotype was seen a few times. What it binds is unknown. Sequenced: PBMCs. The clonotype was recovered from a human donor in good health (CMV status not recorded). Some clones in this sample may be carry-over from other donors' samples. The rearrangement joins TRBV6-2 or TRBV6-3 to TRBJ1-2, with 7 positions matching TRBD1. The CDR3 nucleotides read TGTGCCAGCATTACAGGGGAGATATCGCCGGGTGGCTACACCTTC. It encodes CASITGEISPGGYTF.